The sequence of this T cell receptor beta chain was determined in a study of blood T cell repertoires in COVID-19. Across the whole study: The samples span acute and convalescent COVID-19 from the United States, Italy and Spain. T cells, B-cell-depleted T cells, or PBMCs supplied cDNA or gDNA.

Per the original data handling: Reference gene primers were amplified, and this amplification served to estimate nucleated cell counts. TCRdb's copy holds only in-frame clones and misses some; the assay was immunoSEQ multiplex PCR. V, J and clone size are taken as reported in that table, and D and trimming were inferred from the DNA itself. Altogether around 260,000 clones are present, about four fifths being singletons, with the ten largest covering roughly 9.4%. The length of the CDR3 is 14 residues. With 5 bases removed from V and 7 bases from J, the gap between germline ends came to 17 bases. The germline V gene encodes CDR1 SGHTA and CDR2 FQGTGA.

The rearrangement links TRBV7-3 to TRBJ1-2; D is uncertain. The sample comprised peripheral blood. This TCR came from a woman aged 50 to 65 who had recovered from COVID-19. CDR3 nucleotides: TGTGCCAGCAGCCCGGACTGGGGAGTCGCTGGCTACACCTTC. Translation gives CASSPDWGVAGYTF.